This TCR beta chain was documented in a study of T cells after yellow fever vaccination. Study information: Low-cell-number fractions were prepared with SMART-Seq v4 Ultra Low Input. Study conclusions and caveats: Subsequent to the booster, the majority of primary-vaccination clones reappeared (about 97% CD4, 85% to 90% CD8).

In the case of this clonotype: Antigen specificity is unknown.

Production of TCR cDNA was by 5'RACE template switching, which also added a universal primer site and UMIs. TCRdb independently ran MiXCR on the 5' RACE reads; one entry per CDR3 protein. The table includes a few hundred thousand distinct CDR3 sequences, 12% detected once. This TCR came from a young man who received the YFV17D yellow fever vaccine. The source was CD4+ T cells sorted from PBMCs, collected 15 days after the yellow fever booster vaccination.

CDR3 bases: TGCAGTGCTGGGAGGGGACACTTTAGCAATCAGCCCCAGCATTTT. Translated: CSAGRGHFSNQPQHF. The genes are TRBV20-1 and TRBJ1-5; tentative D call: TRBD1 (6 bases). The V gene's germline CDR1 is DFQATT and CDR2 SNEGSKA (reference sequence). CDR3 size: 15 residues. Deletions cut 5 bases from V and 0 bases from J, with 14 bases between.